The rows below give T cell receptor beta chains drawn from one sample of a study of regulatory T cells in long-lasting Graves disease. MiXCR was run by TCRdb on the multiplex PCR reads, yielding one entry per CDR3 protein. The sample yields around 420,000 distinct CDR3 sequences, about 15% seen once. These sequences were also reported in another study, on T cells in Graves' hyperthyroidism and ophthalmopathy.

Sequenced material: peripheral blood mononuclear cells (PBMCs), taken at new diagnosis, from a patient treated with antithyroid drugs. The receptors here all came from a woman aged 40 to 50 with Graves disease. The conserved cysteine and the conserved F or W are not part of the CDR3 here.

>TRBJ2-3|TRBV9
ASSVEGLSSTDTQY
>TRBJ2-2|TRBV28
ASRPGTGTLGELF
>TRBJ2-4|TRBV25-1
ASSEEGAKNIQY
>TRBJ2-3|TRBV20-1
SARDWGNTQY
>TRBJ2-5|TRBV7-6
ASSPHLPGGAQETQY
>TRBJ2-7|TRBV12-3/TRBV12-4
ASSFDGDPSY
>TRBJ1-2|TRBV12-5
ASGLQGIDGYT
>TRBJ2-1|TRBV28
ASRPTLGLDNHNEQF
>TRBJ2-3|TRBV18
ASSPDIDTQY
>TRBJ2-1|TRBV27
ASSFSTGLYNEQF
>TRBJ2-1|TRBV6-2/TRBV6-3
ASSYSMGYEQF
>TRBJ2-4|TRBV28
ASSLSRLGDIQY
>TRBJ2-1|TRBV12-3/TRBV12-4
ASSSSPGGGSSYNEQF
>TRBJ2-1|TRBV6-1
TSSGWSLTDRASYNEQF
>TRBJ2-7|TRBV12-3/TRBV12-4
ASSFYWLAGNYEQY
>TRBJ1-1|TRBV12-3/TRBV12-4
ASSTGDVEAF
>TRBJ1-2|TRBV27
ASSFFPSRGIVGYGYT
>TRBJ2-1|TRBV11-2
ASSRTSVLLGGNEQF
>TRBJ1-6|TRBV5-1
ASSLAGIGGLEGSPLH
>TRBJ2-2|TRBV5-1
ASSQPWEGGTGELF
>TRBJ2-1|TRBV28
ASRGVKYSYNEQF
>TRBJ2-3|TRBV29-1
SVETGQGRPDTQY
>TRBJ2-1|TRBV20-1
SARDGDRAYNEQF
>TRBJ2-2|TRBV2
ASSEVGTFSPNTGELF
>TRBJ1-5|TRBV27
ASSLWAGGEQPQH
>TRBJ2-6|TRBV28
ASSLWTGTGANVLT
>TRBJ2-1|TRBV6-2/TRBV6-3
ASSTSGGSIDEQF
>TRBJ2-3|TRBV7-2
ASSRQGTSTDTQY
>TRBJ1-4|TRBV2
ASSATQVRGEKLF
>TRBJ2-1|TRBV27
ASSPWTGKTNEQF
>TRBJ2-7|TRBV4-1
ASSQGAGIYEQY
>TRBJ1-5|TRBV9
ASSAGQERNQPQH
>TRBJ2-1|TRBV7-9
ASSLAGPHNEQF
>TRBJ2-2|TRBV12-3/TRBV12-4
ASRSDRALTGELF
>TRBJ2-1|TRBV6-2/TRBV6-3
ASSWDRSGNEQF
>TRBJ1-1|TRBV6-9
ASSYGSNTEAF
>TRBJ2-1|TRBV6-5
ASSYSIYNEQF
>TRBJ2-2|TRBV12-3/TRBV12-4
ASSPRGAGTGELF
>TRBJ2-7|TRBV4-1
ASSQAPSNSYEQY
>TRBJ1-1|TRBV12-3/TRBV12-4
ASSLGTGSKAF
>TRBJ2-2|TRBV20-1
SAGDWTGRVDTGELF
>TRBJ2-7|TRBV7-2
ASSLAQGTYEQY
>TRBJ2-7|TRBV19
ASSIGAGDYEQY
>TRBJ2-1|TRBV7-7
ASSLELAGSYNEQF
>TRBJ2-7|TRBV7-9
ASSLAGIFGGGEQY
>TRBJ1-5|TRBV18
ASSPPTTGRAQPQH
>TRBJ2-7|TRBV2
ASSQQQIYEQY
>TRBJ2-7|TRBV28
ASSFENSYEQY
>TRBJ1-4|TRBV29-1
SVETGLGPEKLF
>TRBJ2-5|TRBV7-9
ASSPSLRISPLLETQY
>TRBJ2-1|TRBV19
ASTDSGEQF
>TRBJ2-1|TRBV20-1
SARGGFSYNEQF
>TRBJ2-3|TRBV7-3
ASSSGASGPYSTDTQY
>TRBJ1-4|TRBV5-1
ASSPGGLRDEKLF
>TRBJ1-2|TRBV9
ASSVEDHWGYT
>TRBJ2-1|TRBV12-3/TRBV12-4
ASSGTASYNEQF
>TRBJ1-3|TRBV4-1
ASSPSQGSGNTIY